Listed below are T cell receptor beta chains from one sample, sequenced in a study of cytomegalovirus exposure and HLA in healthy donors. Assay used: immunoSEQ multiplex PCR; TCRdb lists only in-frame clones, some missing. The sample contains over 95,000 clones, 70% to 80% of which appear only once. The sample consisted of PBMCs. The origin of the receptors is a woman in her thirties or forties in good health and CMV-seropositive. Each CDR3 is given with its conserved first and last residue. Each record gives: D gene, J gene, V gene, clone size, CDR3 DNA, CDR3 protein. A D gene is named only where the DNA matches it firmly. A clone size is listed for some rows: how often the clone was seen (once, few, many), or a class if it is expanded.

D: TRBD2
J: TRBJ2-1
V: TRBV5-1
size: -
DNA: TGCGCCAGCAGCACAAGCGGGGGAGGCAATGAGCAGTTCTTC
CDR3: CASSTSGGGNEQFF

D: -
J: TRBJ2-7
V: TRBV30
size: -
DNA: TGTGCCTGGAGTGGGGCAGGGGGAGGATGGTACGAGCAGTACTTC
CDR3: CAWSGAGGGWYEQYF

D: -
J: TRBJ2-7
V: TRBV4-3
size: -
DNA: TGCGCCAGCAGCCAAGAGAAGAACCAGGGCATCGAGCAGTACTTC
CDR3: CASSQEKNQGIEQYF

D: -
J: TRBJ1-5
V: TRBV2
size: few
DNA: TGTGCCAGCGGCTACATCCAGGGCATGGAGCCCCAGCATTTT
CDR3: CASGYIQGMEPQHF

D: -
J: TRBJ1-2
V: TRBV5-5
size: -
DNA: TGTGCCAGCAGCTTGGCCCCAGTCTCCTATGGCTACACCTTC
CDR3: CASSLAPVSYGYTF

D: TRBD2
J: TRBJ2-7
V: TRBV2
size: -
DNA: TGTGCCAGCAGTAGCGGGGGGACCTACGAGCAGTACTTC
CDR3: CASSSGGTYEQYF

D: TRBD2
J: TRBJ2-3
V: TRBV11-3
size: once
DNA: TGTGCCAGCAGCTTCGGGGGGGTCGGCGACACAGATACGCAGTATTTT
CDR3: CASSFGGVGDTDTQYF

D: -
J: TRBJ1-5
V: TRBV27
size: -
DNA: TGTGCCAGCAGTTTTATACCCGTAGGGGCTCAGCCCCAGCATTTT
CDR3: CASSFIPVGAQPQHF

D: TRBD2
J: TRBJ2-1
V: TRBV5-1
size: -
DNA: TGCGCCAGCAGCCCGGGACTAGCGGGAGATCTTCGCGAGTTCTTC
CDR3: CASSPGLAGDLREFF

D: -
J: TRBJ1-1
V: TRBV19
size: -
DNA: TGTGCCAGTAACAGAGAAAACACTGAAGCTTTCTTT
CDR3: CASNRENTEAFF

D: -
J: TRBJ2-1
V: TRBV7-9
size: -
DNA: TGTGCCAGCAGCTCCAGCAGTGGACAGAGTTACAATGAGCAGTTCTTC
CDR3: CASSSSSGQSYNEQFF

D: -
J: TRBJ1-2
V: TRBV6-1
size: -
DNA: TGTGCCAGCAGTATACAGGGATCAGCTAACTATGGCTACACCTTC
CDR3: CASSIQGSANYGYTF